This TCR beta chain emerged from a study of T cell repertoires in cytomegalovirus infection. Whole-study context: Indications of both CMV infection and matching HLA type were provided by public TCR beta signatures. Notes on the study in general: HLA-C-restricted CMV clonotypes gave the most frequent clonotype in two of eight donors. There were carriers of CMV plus the relevant HLA, and cumulative public TCR beta family frequency identified them.

The CDR3 runs to 14 residues. Germline values: CDR1 SNHLY, CDR2 FYNNEI. Trimming took 8 bases from V and 4 from J, leaving 15 bases between them. This clonotype was recorded many times. Its specificity is unknown. Via MiXCR, TCRdb re-called the reads, giving one row per CDR3 protein. Found here are more than 200,000 distinct CDR3 sequences, roughly 9% of them singletons; the top ten hold about 14%. V and J are TRBV2 and TRBJ1-5; D not certain. Sequencing was carried out using PBMCs. This sequence originates from a human donor in good health (CMV status not recorded). Some clones in this sample may be carry-over from other donors' samples. CDR3 sequence (DNA): TGTGCCAGCTCCAAAGGGTCTTGGAATCAGCCCCAGCATTTT. It codes for CASSKGSWNQPQHF.